This T cell receptor beta chain comes out of a study of CD8 T cells in Susac syndrome (dated by TCRdb to between 2018 and 2021). Regarding the study in general: Whether CD8+ T cell activation and differentiation in Susac syndrome was antigen driven was tested using repertoire sequencing. The clonality of the CD8+ T cell repertoire was compared across some eleven healthy donors, roughly 14 Susac syndrome patients and under 18 multiple sclerosis patients. Study-wide conclusions, independent of this receptor: The number of individuals in the TCR sequencing and HLA analysis was acknowledged as relatively small.

RNA was extracted with the RNeasy kit and about 0.5 to 1 ug was reverse transcribed using random hexamers. The immunoSEQ multiplex PCR assay, covering 54 Vbeta and 13 Jbeta segments, was used to amplify TCR beta CDR3 regions. Bias from PCR amplification was corrected by using a synthetic template baseline for primer optimization and for computational correction. The paper's data handling went like this. Reads were annotated to V, D and J genes according to IMGT and were analyzed with immunoSEQ Analyzer, with only productive sequences retained. Clonality was computed as one minus Shannon entropy normalized by log2 of the number of productive unique sequences. For each patient and control, public and private clones were evaluated among the 100 most prevalent clones. A clone was defined as Susac-specific if it was absent from the healthy and MS cohorts, from 950 to 1,300 published viral clones and from other ImmuneACCESS disease sequences. In-frame beta chains were kept once TCRdb had trimmed the public reads at Q25 with fastp and called clones with MiXCR. Each CDR3 protein appears once, grouped with its most common genes and DNA. The V and J calls here are based on TCRdb, not the publication. Recorded for this sample are 50,000 or so distinct CDR3 sequences; over 85% of them occurred a single time. About 0.5% of the sample goes to the ten largest clones.

In the germline V gene (reference sequence), CDR1 corresponds to DFQATT and CDR2 to SNEGSKA. The junction shows trimming of 5 bases on V and 0 bases on J, and the gene matches do not reach 13 bases of it. The CDR3 spans 16 residues, from the cysteine through the phenylalanine. Only the CDR3 DNA is retained, 48 bases long and in frame from the first base. Of note for this clonotype: Its antigen specificity is not known. One base away there is no much larger clone; base qualities are not given.

High-throughput TCR beta sequencing profiled peripheral blood CD8+ and CD4+ T cells from healthy donors, Susac syndrome patients and multiple sclerosis patients. The healthy donors served as controls matched for age and sex. Bulk CD8+ and CD4+ T cells were purified by magnetic negative isolation, whereas CD8+ TEMRA cells were enriched by FACS. Blood was drawn into EDTA tubes, processed within 24 hours, and PBMCs were isolated by density gradient centrifugation. PBMCs destined for TCR sequencing were cryopreserved in liquid nitrogen and later thawed in a 37 °C water bath. The sorted or isolated CD4+, CD8+ and CD8+ TEMRA cells reached a purity of at least 90%.

Sequencing was performed on CD8+ T cells from PBMCs. This sequence was found in a human donor in good health. This sequence uses TRBV20-1 and TRBJ2-7; 7 bases in the middle match TRBD2. The CDR3: CSALPREGPSSYEQYF. Here is the DNA: TGCAGTGCTCTGCCGAGGGAGGGGCCGAGCTCCTACGAGCAGTACTTC.